These 17 T cell receptor beta chains originate from one sample sequenced in a study of blood T cell repertoires in COVID-19. TCRdb's table, derived via immunoSEQ multiplex PCR, lists solely in-frame clones and lacks some. The sample holds 88,000 or so clones, around 86% seen once. The specimen was peripheral blood. The receptor source for this set is a man aged 55-75 years with acute or convalescent COVID-19.

The chain couples TRBV5-1 to TRBJ1-2; TRBD1 matches at 7 bases. Germline V gene lookup returns CDR1 SGHRS and CDR2 YFSETQ. Unmatched junction bases numbered 7, after V lost 2 bases and J lost 6 bases. The CDR3 covers 14 residues. The CDR3 sequence is CASSFTEGAHGYTF. DNA for the CDR3: TGCGCCAGCAGCTTCACCGAGGGGGCTCATGGCTACACCTTC.

The gene calls are TRBV6-5 and TRBJ2-1; 11 positions match TRBD2. The J segment lost 6 bases and the V segment lost 6 bases, leaving 7 bases of the junction unmatched. This CDR3 has 15 residues. Germline V gene lookup returns CDR1 MNHEY and CDR2 SVGAGI. CDR3: CASRGLAETINEQFF. CDR3 in DNA: TGTGCCAGCAGGGGACTAGCGGAGACCATCAATGAGCAGTTCTTC.

The chain couples TRBV3-1 (or the pseudogene TRBV3-2) to TRBJ1-4, with D perhaps matching TRBD1 (6 bases). The CDR3 contains 15 residues. V was shortened by 0 bases and J by 7 bases, with 12 bases between the two germline ends. The germline V gene has CDR1 LGHDT and CDR2 YNNKEL (reference sequence). The CDR3 DNA is TGTGCCAGCAGCCAAGATAGGGCCAGGGGTGAAAAACTGTTTTTT. Its protein is CASSQDRARGEKLFF.

In its sample, this clone was seen a few times. The J gene is TRBJ1-6, the V gene TRBV6-5, with 11 bases lining up with TRBD1. The CDR3 sequence is 15 residues long. The J segment lost 9 bases and the V segment lost 8 bases, leaving 9 bases of the junction unmatched. The germline V gene has CDR1 MNHEY and CDR2 SVGAGI. The DNA of the CDR3 is TGTGCCAGCTATACTGGACAGGGGGCCTTTTCACCCCTCCACTTT. Amino acids: CASYTGQGAFSPLHF.

The rearrangement links TRBV11-3 to TRBJ1-1, with D perhaps TRBD1 (6 bases). This CDR3 spans 12 amino acids. Germline V CDR1 and CDR2: SGHNT, YENEEA. Trimming shortened V by 5 bases and J by 8 bases, and 12 bases separated the two germline ends. The CDR3: CASSALGGEAFF. For the CDR3, the DNA is TGTGCCAGCAGCGCCCTAGGGGGAGAAGCTTTCTTT.

This sequence joins TRBV21-1 and TRBJ2-7; no check of the table's D call, TRBD2, against the DNA was made. TRBV21-1 is a pseudogene. This CDR3 has 16 residues. The CDR3 reads CASSTKPDPPGGEQYF. In nucleotides, the CDR3 is TGTGCCAGCAGCACAAAGCCCGACCCCCCCGGGGGCGAGCAGTACTTC.

The rearrangement joins TRBV5-1 to TRBJ1-1; 7 bases agree with TRBD1. With V trimmed by 8 bases and J by 0 bases, 4 bases remained unmatched. The CDR3 runs to 13 residues. Germline CDR1 and CDR2: SGHRS and YFSETQ. The CDR3 DNA follows: TGCGCCAGTGCGCAGGGGGTGAACACTGAAGCTTTCTTT. This gives the protein CASAQGVNTEAFF. Full variable domain (missing parts from reference TRBV5-1 and TRBJ1-1): KAGVTQTPRYLIKTRGQQVTLSCSPISGHRSVSWYQQTPGQGLQFLFEYFSETQRNKGNFPGRFSGRQFSNSRSEMNVSTLELGDSALYLCASAQGVNTEAFFGQGTRLTVV.

This chain joins TRBV14 and TRBJ2-7, with D tentatively TRBD1 or TRBD2 (10 bases each). Germline V gene data show CDR1 as SGHDN and CDR2 as FVKESK. This CDR3 comprises 19 residues. V shed 4 bases and J shed 3 bases, with 28 bases lying between them. CDR3 nucleotide sequence: TGTGCCAGCAGCCTCACGACAGGGGGCTTAGCGGGAGGAAACTACGAGCAGTACTTC. Residues: CASSLTTGGLAGGNYEQYF.

Here the CDR3 DNA reads TGCAGTGCTAGAGACAGGAGGGGCTACACCTTC. Translated: CSARDRRGYTF. V usage is TRBV20-1 and J usage is TRBJ1-2; no clear D. Trimming pared 0 bases from V and 8 bases from J, leaving 7 bases between. The CDR3 loop spans 11 amino acids. The germline gives CDR1 DFQATT, CDR2 SNEGSKA (reference sequence).

The chain carries TRBV5-1 and TRBJ2-3; D gene unclear. Trimming stripped 0 bases from V and 3 bases from J, with 11 bases between. This CDR3 contains 15 residues. Germline loops: CDR1 SGHRS, CDR2 YFSETQ. CDR3 DNA: TGCGCCAGCAGCTTGGAGCTTATTGTTACAGATACGCAGTATTTT. Its translation is CASSLELIVTDTQYF.

The chain has TRBV2 and TRBJ2-7; TRBD2 might be the D (7 bases). Germline lookup yields CDR1 SNHLY and CDR2 FYNNEI. Trimming stripped 3 bases from V and 3 bases from J, with 15 bases between. The CDR3 contains 15 residues. The CDR3 here is CASSEKWGGLYEQYF. In DNA form, the CDR3 reads TGTGCCAGCAGTGAGAAGTGGGGGGGCCTCTACGAGCAGTACTTC.

The J gene is TRBJ2-1, the V gene TRBV5-5, with 15 bases identical to TRBD2. The CDR3 has 17 residues. Germline V gene data show CDR1 as SGHKS and CDR2 as YYEKEE (reference sequence). With V trimmed by 3 bases and J by 9 bases, 10 bases remained unmatched. CDR3 amino acids: CASSWAGTSGRLSEQFF. In DNA, the CDR3 is TGTGCCAGCAGCTGGGCCGGGACTAGCGGGAGGTTGAGTGAGCAGTTCTTC.

The chain combines TRBV4-2 with TRBJ1-5; D gene unclear. Germline assignment: CDR1 LGHNA and CDR2 YNFKEQ. The CDR3 sequence is 16 residues long. The V end lost 0 bases, the J end lost 0 bases, and 9 bases lay between the germline ends. CDR3 DNA sequence: TGTGCCAGCAGCCAAGAATCGGTCTATAGCAATCAGCCCCAGCATTTT. Protein product: CASSQESVYSNQPQHF.

The chain links TRBV7-9 to TRBJ2-7; 11 positions agree with TRBD1. This CDR3 comprises 14 residues. The germline CDR1 and CDR2 sequences are SEHNR and FQNEAQ (reference sequence). After removal of 4 bases from V and 6 bases from J, the junction contained 5 bases not matched to a gene. For the CDR3, the DNA is TGTGCCAGCAGCTCGGGACAGGGGGTTATCGAGCAGTACTTC. This translates into CASSSGQGVIEQYF.

The rearrangement joins TRBV4-1 to TRBJ1-1, with 9 bases lining up with TRBD1. From germline, CDR1 is MGHRA and CDR2 YSYEKL. The CDR3 loop spans 19 amino acids. Trimming cost V 0 bases and J 5 bases; bases outside gene matches: 16. The CDR3 nucleotides read TGCGCCAGCAGCCAAGACCCTTTTTGGGACAGGGACGTTGGAACTGAAGCTTTCTTT. This gives the protein CASSQDPFWDRDVGTEAFF.

This chain connects TRBV5-1 to TRBJ1-2; D is perhaps TRBD1 (5 bases). Germline V gene lookup returns CDR1 SGHRS and CDR2 YFSETQ. This CDR3 is built from 17 residues. Trimming shortened V by 4 bases and J by 4 bases, and 23 bases separated the two germline ends. The CDR3 DNA reads as TGCGCCAGCAGCCCAGGCGGCGTACAGGTTACCGCCTATGGCTACACCTTC. Translating gives CASSPGGVQVTAYGYTF.

The rearrangement joins TRBV24-1 to TRBJ2-1; 10 bases are a match to TRBD2. In germline, CDR1 is KGHDR, CDR2 SFDVKD. V was pared by 5 bases and J by 6 bases, with 3 bases of the junction left unmatched. The CDR3 runs to 14 residues. The CDR3 DNA sequence: TGTGCCACCAGTGGGAGCGGGGGGGGCAATGAGCAGTTCTTC. Translation gives CATSGSGGGNEQFF.